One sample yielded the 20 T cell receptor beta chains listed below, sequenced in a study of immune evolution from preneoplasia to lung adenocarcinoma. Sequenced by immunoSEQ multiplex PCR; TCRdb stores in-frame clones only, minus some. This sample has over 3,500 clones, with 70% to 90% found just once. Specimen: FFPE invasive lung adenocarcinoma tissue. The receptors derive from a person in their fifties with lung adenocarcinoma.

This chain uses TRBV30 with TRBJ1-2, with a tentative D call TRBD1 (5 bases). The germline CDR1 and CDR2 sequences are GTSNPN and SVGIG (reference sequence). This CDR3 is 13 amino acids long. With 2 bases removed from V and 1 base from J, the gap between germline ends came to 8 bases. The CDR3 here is CAWSRGHNYGYTF. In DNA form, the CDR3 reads TGTGCCTGGAGTCGGGGCCATAACTATGGCTACACCTTC.

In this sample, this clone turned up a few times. CDR3: CASSLDVQKEGYTF. The DNA of the CDR3 is TGTGCCAGCAGCTTAGATGTGCAAAAGGAAGGCTACACCTTC. This chain uses TRBV11-2 with TRBJ1-2, with D unresolved. Germline V CDR1 and CDR2: SGHAT, FQNNGV. This CDR3 contains 14 residues. V was pared by 0 bases and J by 8 bases, with 13 bases between.

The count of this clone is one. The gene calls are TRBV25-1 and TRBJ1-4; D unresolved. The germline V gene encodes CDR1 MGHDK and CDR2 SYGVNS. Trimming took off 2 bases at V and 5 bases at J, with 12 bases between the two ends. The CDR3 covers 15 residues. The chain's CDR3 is CASSEGRVMNEKLFF. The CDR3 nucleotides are TGTGCCAGCAGTGAAGGTCGAGTCATGAATGAAAAACTGTTTTTT.

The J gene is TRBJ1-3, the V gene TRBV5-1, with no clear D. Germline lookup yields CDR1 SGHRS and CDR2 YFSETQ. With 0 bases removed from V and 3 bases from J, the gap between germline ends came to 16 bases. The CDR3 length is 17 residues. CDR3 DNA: TGCGCCAGCAGCTTGGATTTACGGCGGGTGGATGGAAACACCATATATTTT. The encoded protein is CASSLDLRRVDGNTIYF.

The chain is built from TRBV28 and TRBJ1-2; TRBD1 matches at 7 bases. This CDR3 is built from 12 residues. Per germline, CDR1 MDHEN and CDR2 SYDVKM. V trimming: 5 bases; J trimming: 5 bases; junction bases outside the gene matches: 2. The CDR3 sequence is CASSPGGYGYTF. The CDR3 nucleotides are TGTGCCAGCAGTCCAGGGGGTTATGGCTACACCTTC.

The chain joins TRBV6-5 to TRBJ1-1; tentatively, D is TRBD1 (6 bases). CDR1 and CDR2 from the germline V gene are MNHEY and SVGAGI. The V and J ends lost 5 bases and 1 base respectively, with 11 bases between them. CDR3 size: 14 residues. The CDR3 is CASSPWTENTEAFF. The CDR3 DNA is TGTGCCAGCAGTCCTTGGACAGAGAACACTGAAGCTTTCTTT.

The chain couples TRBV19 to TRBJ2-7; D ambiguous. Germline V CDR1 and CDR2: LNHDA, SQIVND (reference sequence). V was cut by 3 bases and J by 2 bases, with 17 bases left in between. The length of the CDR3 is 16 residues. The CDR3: CASSMGSGPKAYEQYF. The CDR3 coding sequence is TGTGCCAGTAGTATGGGTAGTGGACCCAAAGCCTACGAGCAGTACTTC. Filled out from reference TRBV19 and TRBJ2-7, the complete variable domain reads DGGITQSPKYLFRKEGQNVTLSCEQNLNHDAMYWYRQDPGQGLRLIYYSQIVNDFQKGDIAEGYSVSREKKESFPLTVTSAQKNPTAFYLCASSMGSGPKAYEQYFGPGTRLTVT.

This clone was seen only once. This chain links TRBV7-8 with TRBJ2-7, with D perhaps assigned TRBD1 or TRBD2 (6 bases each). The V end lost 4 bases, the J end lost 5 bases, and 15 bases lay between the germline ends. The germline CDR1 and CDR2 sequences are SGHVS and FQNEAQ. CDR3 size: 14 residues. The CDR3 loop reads CASSSRSGADEQYF. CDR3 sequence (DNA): TGTGCCAGCAGCTCCCGCTCGGGGGCGGACGAGCAGTACTTC. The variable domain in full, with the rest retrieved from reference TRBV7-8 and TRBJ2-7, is GAGVSQSPRYKVAKRGQDVALRCDPISGHVSLFWYQQALGQGPEFLTYFQNEAQLDKSGLPSDRFFAERPEGSVSTLKIQRTQQEDSAVYLCASSSRSGADEQYFGPGTRLTVT.

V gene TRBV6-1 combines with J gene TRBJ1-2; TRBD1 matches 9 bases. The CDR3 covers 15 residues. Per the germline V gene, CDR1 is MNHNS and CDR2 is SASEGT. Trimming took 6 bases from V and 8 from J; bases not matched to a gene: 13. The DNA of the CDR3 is TGTGCCAGCAGCCAAGCCGGGACAGGGACCGGGGGCTACACCTTC. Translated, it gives CASSQAGTGTGGYTF.

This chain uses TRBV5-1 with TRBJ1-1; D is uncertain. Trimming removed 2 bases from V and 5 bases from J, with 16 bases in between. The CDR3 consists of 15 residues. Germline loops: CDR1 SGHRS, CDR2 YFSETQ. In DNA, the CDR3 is TGCGCCAGCAGCTTAACCCGGGGAGGAATGACTGAAGCTTTCTTT. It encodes CASSLTRGGMTEAFF. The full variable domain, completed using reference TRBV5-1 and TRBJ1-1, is KAGVTQTPRYLIKTRGQQVTLSCSPISGHRSVSWYQQTPGQGLQFLFEYFSETQRNKGNFPGRFSGRQFSNSRSEMNVSTLELGDSALYLCASSLTRGGMTEAFFGQGTRLTVV.

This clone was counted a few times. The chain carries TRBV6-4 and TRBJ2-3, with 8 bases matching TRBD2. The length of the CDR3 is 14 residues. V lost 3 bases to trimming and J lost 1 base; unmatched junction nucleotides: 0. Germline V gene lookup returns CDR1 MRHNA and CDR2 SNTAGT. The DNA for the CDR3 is TGTGCCAGCAGTGAGACTAGCGGCACAGATACGCAGTATTTT. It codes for CASSETSGTDTQYF.

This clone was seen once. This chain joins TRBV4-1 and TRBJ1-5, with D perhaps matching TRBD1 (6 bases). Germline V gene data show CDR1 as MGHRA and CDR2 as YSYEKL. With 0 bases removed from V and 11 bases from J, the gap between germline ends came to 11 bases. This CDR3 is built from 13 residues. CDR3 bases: TGCGCCAGCAGCCAAGATACAGGGTTAACCCAGCATTTT. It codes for CASSQDTGLTQHF.

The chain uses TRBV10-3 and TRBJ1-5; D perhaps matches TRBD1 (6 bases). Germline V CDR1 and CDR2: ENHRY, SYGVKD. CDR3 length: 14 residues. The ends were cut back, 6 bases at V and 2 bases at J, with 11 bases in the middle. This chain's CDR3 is CAISPGEGNQPQHF. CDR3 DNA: TGTGCCATCAGCCCAGGGGAAGGCAATCAGCCCCAGCATTTT.

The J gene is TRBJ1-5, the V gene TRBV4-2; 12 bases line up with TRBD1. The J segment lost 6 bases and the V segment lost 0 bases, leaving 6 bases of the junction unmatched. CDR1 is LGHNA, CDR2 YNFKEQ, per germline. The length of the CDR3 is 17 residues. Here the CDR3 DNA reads TGTGCCAGCAGCCAAGACCCGGGACAGGGGGCGTCTCAGCCCCAGCATTTT. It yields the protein CASSQDPGQGASQPQHF.

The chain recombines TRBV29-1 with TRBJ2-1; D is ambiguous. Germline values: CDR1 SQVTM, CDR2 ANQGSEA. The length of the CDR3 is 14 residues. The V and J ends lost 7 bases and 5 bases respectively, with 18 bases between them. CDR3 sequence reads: CSAKIPEPHNEQFF. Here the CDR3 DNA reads TGCAGCGCCAAAATCCCAGAGCCTCACAATGAGCAGTTCTTC.

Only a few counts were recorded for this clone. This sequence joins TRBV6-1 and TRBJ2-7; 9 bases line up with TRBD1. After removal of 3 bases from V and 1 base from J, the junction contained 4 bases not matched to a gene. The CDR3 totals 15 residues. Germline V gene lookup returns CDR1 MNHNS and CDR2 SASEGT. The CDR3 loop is CASSDRQGGSYEQYF. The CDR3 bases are TGTGCCAGCAGTGATCGACAGGGGGGTTCCTACGAGCAGTACTTC.

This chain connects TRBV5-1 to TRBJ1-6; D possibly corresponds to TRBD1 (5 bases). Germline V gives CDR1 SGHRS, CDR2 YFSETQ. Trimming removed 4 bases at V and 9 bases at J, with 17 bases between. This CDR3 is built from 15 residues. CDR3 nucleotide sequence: TGCGCCAGCAGCCCCACGGCAGGGCTCGGTTCACCCCTCCACTTT. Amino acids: CASSPTAGLGSPLHF. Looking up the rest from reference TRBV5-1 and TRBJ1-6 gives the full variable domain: KAGVTQTPRYLIKTRGQQVTLSCSPISGHRSVSWYQQTPGQGLQFLFEYFSETQRNKGNFPGRFSGRQFSNSRSEMNVSTLELGDSALYLCASSPTAGLGSPLHFGNGTRLTVT.

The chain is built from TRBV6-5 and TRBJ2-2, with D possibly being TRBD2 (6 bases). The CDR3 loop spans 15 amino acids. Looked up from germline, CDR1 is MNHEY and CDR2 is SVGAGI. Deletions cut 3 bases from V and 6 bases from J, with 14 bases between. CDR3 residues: CASSYGGSGAGELFF. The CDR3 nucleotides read TGTGCCAGCAGTTATGGGGGGAGTGGCGCCGGGGAGCTGTTTTTT.

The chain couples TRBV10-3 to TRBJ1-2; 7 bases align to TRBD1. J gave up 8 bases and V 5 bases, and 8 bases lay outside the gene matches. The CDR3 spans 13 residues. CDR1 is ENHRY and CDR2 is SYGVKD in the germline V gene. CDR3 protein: CAISTGVPEGYTF. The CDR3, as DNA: TGTGCCATCAGTACAGGGGTTCCCGAGGGCTACACCTTC.

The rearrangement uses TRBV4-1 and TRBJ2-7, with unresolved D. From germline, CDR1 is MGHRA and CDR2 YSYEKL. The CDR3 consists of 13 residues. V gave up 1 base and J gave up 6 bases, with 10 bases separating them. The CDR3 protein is CASSQGRQAEQYF. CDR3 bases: TGCGCCAGCAGCCAAGGTCGGCAGGCCGAGCAGTACTTC.